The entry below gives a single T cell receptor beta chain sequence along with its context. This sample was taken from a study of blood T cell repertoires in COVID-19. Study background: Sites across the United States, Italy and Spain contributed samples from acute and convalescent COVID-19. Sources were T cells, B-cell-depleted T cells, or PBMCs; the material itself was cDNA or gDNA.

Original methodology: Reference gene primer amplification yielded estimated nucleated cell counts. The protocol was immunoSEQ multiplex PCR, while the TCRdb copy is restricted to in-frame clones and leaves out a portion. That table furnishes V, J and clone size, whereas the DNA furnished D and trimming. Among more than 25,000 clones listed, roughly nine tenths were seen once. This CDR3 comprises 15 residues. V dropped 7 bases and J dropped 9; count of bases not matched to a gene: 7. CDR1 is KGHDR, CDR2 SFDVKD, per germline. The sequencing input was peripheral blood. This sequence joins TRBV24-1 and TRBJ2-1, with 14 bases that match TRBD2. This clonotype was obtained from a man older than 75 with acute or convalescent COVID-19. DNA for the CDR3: TGTGCCACCAGCTCGACTAGCGGGGGGGCCGCTGAGCAGTTCTTC. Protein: CATSSTSGGAAEQFF.